This TCR beta chain was sequenced during a study of cytomegalovirus exposure and HLA in healthy donors. The primer mix had 60 Vbeta and 13 Jbeta primers. Some clones are missing from TCRdb's copy, which holds only in-frame ones; the method was immunoSEQ multiplex PCR. The data hold 150,000 to 200,000 clones, with around 78% observed a single time. The V gene lost 4 bases and the J gene lost 2 bases, with 16 bases spanning the gap. Germline CDR1 is SGHDN and CDR2 is FVKESK. The CDR3 is 16 residues long. This TCR derives from a man aged 25 to 40 in good health and CMV-seronegative. The rearrangement uses TRBV14 and TRBJ2-3; maybe TRBD1 (6 bases). The specimen was PBMCs. CDR3 sequence reads: CASSRWADRITDTQYF. The CDR3 DNA follows: TGTGCCAGCAGCCGGTGGGCAGACAGGATCACAGATACGCAGTATTTT.